This T cell receptor (beta chain) appears in the sequencing data of a study of shared clonotypes between healthy human individuals. The run depth of the assay was deep. Assay: immunoSEQ multiplex PCR; the TCRdb copy retains only in-frame clones and omits some. The sample carries approximately 810,000 clones, 80% to 95% recorded once. Only CD45RO-negative cells positively selected for CCR7 counted as naive CD8 cells, so terminally differentiated effector memory CD45RA+ cells were excluded. The donors were all Caucasian adults (living in Nashville, Tennessee). With respect to this clone: The antigen remains unidentified.

Looked up from germline, CDR1 is SGHTA and CDR2 is FQGTGA. V shed 1 base and J shed 7 bases, with 8 bases lying between them. The CDR3 is 13 residues long. The study, taken as a whole, reports: Sharing across a handful of donors was seen in around 5.1% of naive CD4 clonotypes.

The specimen sequenced was naive CD8+ T cells sorted from blood. This receptor was taken from a man aged 30 to 39 in good health. V usage is TRBV7-3 and J usage is TRBJ2-1; D is perhaps TRBD1 (5 bases). The CDR3, as DNA: TGTGCCAGCAGCTTAAGGGGCGTTAATGAGCAGTTCTTC. This codes for CASSLRGVNEQFF.